This T cell receptor (beta chain) was found in a study of cytomegalovirus exposure and HLA in healthy donors. The CDR3 runs 16 residues. The V gene end was trimmed by 4 bases and the J gene end by 3 bases; junction bases not matched to a gene: 10. CDR1 SEHNR and CDR2 FQNEAQ come from the germline V gene (reference sequence). Researchers ran the PCR with 60 Vbeta and 13 Jbeta primers. Some clones are missing from TCRdb's copy, which holds only in-frame ones; the method was immunoSEQ multiplex PCR. The sample shows about 160,000 clones, around 79% of them seen only once. The chain combines TRBV7-9 with TRBJ2-7; 9 nucleotides align to TRBD1. This TCR was sampled from a man aged 40-50 years in good health and CMV-seronegative. Sequencing input: PBMCs. The DNA of the CDR3 is TGTGCCAGCAGCTCACAGTCGGGACAGGGAGGCTACGAGCAGTACTTC. It translates to CASSSQSGQGGYEQYF.